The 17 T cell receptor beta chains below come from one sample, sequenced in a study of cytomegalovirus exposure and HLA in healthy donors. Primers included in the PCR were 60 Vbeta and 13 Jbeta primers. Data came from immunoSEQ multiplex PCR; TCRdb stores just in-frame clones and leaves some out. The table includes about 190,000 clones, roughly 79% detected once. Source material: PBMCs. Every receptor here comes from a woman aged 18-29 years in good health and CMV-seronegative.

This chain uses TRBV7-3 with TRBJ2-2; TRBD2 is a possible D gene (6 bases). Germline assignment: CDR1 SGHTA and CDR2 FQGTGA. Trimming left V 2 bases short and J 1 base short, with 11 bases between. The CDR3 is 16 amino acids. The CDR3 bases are TGTGCCAGCAGCTTAGGGCCAGCGGGGAACACCGGGGAGCTGTTTTTT. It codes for CASSLGPAGNTGELFF.

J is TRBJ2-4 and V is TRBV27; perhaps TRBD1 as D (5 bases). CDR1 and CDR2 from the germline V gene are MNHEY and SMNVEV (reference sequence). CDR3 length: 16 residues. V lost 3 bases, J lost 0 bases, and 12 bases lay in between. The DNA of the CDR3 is TGTGCCAGCAGTTTTGACGACAGCGTAGCCAAAAACATTCAGTACTTC. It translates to CASSFDDSVAKNIQYF.

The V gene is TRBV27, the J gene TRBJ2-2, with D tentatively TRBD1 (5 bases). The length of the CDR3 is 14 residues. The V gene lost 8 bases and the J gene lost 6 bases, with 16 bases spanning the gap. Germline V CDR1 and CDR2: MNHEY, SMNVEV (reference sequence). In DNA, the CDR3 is TGTGCCAGCGCCCCGAGCAGGGTCTCCGGGGAGCTGTTTTTT. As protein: CASAPSRVSGELFF.

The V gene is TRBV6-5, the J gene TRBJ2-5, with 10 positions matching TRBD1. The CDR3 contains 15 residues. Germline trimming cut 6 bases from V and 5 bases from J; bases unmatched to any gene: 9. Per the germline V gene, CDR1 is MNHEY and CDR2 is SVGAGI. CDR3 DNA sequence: TGTGCCAGCAGGAGACAGGGGGCGAGAGCCGAGACCCAGTACTTC. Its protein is CASRRQGARAETQYF.

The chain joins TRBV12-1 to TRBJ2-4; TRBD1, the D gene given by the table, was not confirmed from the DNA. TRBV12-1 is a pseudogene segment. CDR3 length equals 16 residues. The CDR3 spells CASRQTGISAKNIQYF. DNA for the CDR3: TGTGCCAGCAGACAAACAGGGATCAGCGCCAAAAACATTCAGTACTTC.

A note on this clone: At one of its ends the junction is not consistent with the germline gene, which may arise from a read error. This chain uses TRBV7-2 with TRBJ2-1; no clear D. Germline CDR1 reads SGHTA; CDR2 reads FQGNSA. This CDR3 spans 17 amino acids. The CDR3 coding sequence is TGTGCCAGCAGCTTAGGTGGGTGGCGGCTCTCCAACAATGAGCAGTTCTTC. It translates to CASSLGGWRLSNNEQFF.

The CDR3 loop is CASRSLNYGYTF. The CDR3 DNA reads TGTGCCAGTAGGAGCCTTAACTATGGCTACACCTTC. The J gene is TRBJ1-2, the V gene TRBV19; D is undetermined. V lost 6 bases to trimming and J lost 1 base, with 6 bases between them. The CDR3 length is 12 residues. The germline CDR1 and CDR2 sequences are LNHDA and SQIVND (reference sequence).

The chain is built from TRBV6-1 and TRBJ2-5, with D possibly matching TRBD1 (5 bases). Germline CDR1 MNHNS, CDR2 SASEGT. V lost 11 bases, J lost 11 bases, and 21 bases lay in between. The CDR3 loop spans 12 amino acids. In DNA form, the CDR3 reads TGTGCCGGTAGGGATCAGGGCCCTGAGCAGTACTTC. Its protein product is CAGRDQGPEQYF.

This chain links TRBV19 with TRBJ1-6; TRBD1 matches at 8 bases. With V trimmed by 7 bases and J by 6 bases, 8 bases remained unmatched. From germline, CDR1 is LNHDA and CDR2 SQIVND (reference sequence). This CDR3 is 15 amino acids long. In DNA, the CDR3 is TGTGCCAGTACGACAGGGGTTTCGGGTAATTCACCCCTCCACTTT. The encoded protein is CASTTGVSGNSPLHF.

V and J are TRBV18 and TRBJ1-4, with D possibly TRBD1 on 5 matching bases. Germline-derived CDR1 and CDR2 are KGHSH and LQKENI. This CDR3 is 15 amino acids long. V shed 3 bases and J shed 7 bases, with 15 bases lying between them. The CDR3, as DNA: TGTGCCAGCTCACCCTTGGGGGGTACAGGTGAAAAACTGTTTTTT. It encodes CASSPLGGTGEKLFF.

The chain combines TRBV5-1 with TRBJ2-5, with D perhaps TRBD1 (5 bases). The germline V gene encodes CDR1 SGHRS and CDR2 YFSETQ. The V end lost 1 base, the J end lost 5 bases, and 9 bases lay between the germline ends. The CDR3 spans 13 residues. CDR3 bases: TGCGCCAGCAGCTTGCAGGGTTGGGAGACCCAGTACTTC. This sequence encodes CASSLQGWETQYF.

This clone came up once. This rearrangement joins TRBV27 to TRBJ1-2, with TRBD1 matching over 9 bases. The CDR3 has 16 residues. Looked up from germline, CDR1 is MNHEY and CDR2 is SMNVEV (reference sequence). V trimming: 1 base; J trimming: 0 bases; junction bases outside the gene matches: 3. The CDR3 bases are TGTGCCAGCAGTTTATACCGGGACAGGGCTAACTATGGCTACACCTTC. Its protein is CASSLYRDRANYGYTF.

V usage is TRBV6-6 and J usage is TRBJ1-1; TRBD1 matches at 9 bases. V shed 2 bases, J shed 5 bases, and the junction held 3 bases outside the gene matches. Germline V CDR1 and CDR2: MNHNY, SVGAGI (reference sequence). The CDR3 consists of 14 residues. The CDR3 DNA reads TGTGCCAGCAGTTACGCGGACAGGGGAACTGAAGCTTTCTTT. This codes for CASSYADRGTEAFF.

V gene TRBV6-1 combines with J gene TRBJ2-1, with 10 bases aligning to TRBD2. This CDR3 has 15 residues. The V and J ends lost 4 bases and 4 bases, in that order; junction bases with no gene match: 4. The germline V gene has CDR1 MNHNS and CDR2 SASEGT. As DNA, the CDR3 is TGTGCCAGCAGTGGAGCGGGAGGGCCTTACAATGAGCAGTTCTTC. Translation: CASSGAGGPYNEQFF.

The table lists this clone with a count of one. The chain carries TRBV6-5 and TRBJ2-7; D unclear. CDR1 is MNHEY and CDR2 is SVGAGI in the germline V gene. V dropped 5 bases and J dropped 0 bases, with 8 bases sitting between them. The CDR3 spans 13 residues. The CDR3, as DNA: TGTGCCAGCAGTGTCACTCTCTCCTACGAGCAGTACTTC. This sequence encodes CASSVTLSYEQYF.

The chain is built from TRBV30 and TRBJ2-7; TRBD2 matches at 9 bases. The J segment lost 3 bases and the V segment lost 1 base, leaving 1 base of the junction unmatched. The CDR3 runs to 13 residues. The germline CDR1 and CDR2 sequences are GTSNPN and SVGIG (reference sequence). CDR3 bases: TGTGCCTGGAGTGGTAGCGGGGGCTACGAGCAGTACTTC. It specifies CAWSGSGGYEQYF.

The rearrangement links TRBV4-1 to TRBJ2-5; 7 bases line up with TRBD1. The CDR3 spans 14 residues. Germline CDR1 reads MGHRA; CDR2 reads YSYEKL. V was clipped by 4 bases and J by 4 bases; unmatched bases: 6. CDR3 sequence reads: CASSLGEGAETQYF. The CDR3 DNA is TGCGCCAGCAGCCTCGGCGAGGGGGCAGAGACCCAGTACTTC.